The 13 T cell receptor beta chains below come from one sample, sequenced in a study of blood T cell repertoires in COVID-19. TCRdb's table, derived via immunoSEQ multiplex PCR, lists solely in-frame clones and lacks some. The sample holds about 300,000 clones, just under 90% seen once. The specimen was peripheral blood. The receptors come from a woman under 40 with COVID-19, enrolled during active disease.

A note on this clone: Its ends do not fully match the called genes, so a read error is possible. The rearrangement joins TRBV30 to TRBJ1-3; D gene unclear. CDR3 length equals 14 residues. Looked up from germline, CDR1 is GTSNPN and CDR2 is SVGIG (reference sequence). CDR3 DNA: TGTGCGTGGAGCCTGGAGCGAGGAGGAAACACCATATATTTT. It encodes CAWSLERGGNTIYF.

This sequence joins TRBV6-4 and TRBJ1-5, with 8 bases that match TRBD1. J was trimmed by 0 bases and V by 6 bases; bases with no gene match: 10. Germline V gives CDR1 MRHNA, CDR2 SNTAGT. The CDR3 totals 17 residues. The CDR3 coding sequence is TGTGCCAGCAGCCCGGGACAGGAAACCTATAGCAATCAGCCCCAGCATTTT. Its translation is CASSPGQETYSNQPQHF.

This sequence joins TRBV7-8 and TRBJ2-6; D ambiguous. The CDR3 length is 12 residues. With 8 bases removed from V and 0 bases from J, the gap between germline ends came to 2 bases. Germline V lookup: CDR1 SGHVS, CDR2 FQNEAQ. Here the CDR3 reads CASLSGANVLTF. The CDR3 DNA is TGTGCCAGCCTCTCTGGGGCCAACGTCCTGACTTTC.

This clone was counted a single time. The chain joins TRBV6-2 or TRBV6-3 to TRBJ1-5, with D possibly matching TRBD1 (6 bases). The CDR3 has 14 residues. With 6 bases removed from V and 0 bases from J, the gap between germline ends came to 9 bases. Germline V CDR1 and CDR2: MNHEY, SVGEGT. This CDR3 reads CASSAGDSNQPQHF. CDR3 coding DNA: TGTGCCAGCAGCGCAGGGGATAGCAATCAGCCCCAGCATTTT.

CDR3 amino acids: CASSHPRDGVDIQYF. DNA of the CDR3: TGTGCCAGCAGCCACCCTCGGGATGGAGTCGACATTCAGTACTTC. The J gene is TRBJ2-4, the V gene TRBV5-4; the D gene is possibly TRBD2 (5 bases). V was trimmed by 4 bases and J by 8 bases, leaving 19 bases between them. This CDR3 has 15 amino acids. Germline V CDR1 and CDR2: SGHNT, YYREEE (reference sequence).

The sample holds a few counts of this clone. This CDR3 reads CASSSTSNTGELFF. CDR3 nucleotide sequence: TGTGCCAGCAGCTCTACCTCGAACACCGGGGAGCTGTTTTTT. The genes are TRBV9 and TRBJ2-2, with unresolved D. Trimming stripped 4 bases from V and 0 bases from J, with 7 bases between. This CDR3 region has 14 residues. The germline V gene has CDR1 SGDLS and CDR2 YYNGEE. Looking up the rest from reference TRBV9 and TRBJ2-2 gives the full variable domain: DSGVTQTPKHLITATGQRVTLRCSPRSGDLSVYWYQQSLDQGLQFLIQYYNGEERAKGNILERFSAQQFPDLHSELNLSSLELGDSALYFCASSSTSNTGELFFGEGSRLTVL.

V gene TRBV2 combines with J gene TRBJ2-1, with TRBD2 matching 8 bases. V shed 7 bases, J shed 4 bases, and the junction held 9 bases outside the gene matches. Germline V gives CDR1 SNHLY, CDR2 FYNNEI. The CDR3 has 15 residues. CDR3 coding DNA: TGTGCCAGCACAGGTAGCGGGGCCTTATACAATGAGCAGTTCTTC. Protein: CASTGSGALYNEQFF.

Worth noting for this clone: This sample also contains other DNA sequences that code for the same CDR3. The genes are TRBV11-3 and TRBJ2-7; 10 bases match TRBD1. The CDR3 has 14 amino acids. J gave up 4 bases and V 1 base, and 1 base lay outside the gene matches. The germline V gene encodes CDR1 SGHNT and CDR2 YENEEA. In DNA, the CDR3 is TGTGCCAGCAGCTTAGGGACAGGGGGATACGAGCAGTACTTC. It yields the protein CASSLGTGGYEQYF. The full variable domain, rest sourced from reference TRBV11-3 and TRBJ2-7, is EAGVVQSPRYKIIEKKQPVAFWCNPISGHNTLYWYLQNLGQGPELLIRYENEEAVDDSQLPKDRFSAERLKGVDSTLKIQPAELGDSAVYLCASSLGTGGYEQYFGPGTRLTVT.

This clone was detected only a few times. The chain couples TRBV11-2 to TRBJ2-1; a weak D match, TRBD2 (5 bases). V lost 5 bases and J 8 bases, leaving 13 bases between the germline ends. The germline V gene encodes CDR1 SGHAT and CDR2 FQNNGV. The CDR3 runs to 13 residues. This CDR3 reads CASSPGSFYEQFF. The CDR3 coding sequence is TGTGCCAGCAGCCCGGGGTCTTTCTATGAGCAGTTCTTC.

CDR3 nucleotides: TGTGCCAGCAGCTTTGCTAGGAGCGAGCAGTACTTC. It is translated as CASSFARSEQYF. The rearrangement links TRBV11-3 to TRBJ2-7; D call uncertain. From germline, CDR1 is SGHNT and CDR2 YENEEA. This CDR3 is built from 12 residues. Between the trimmed V and J ends, which lost 3 bases and 6 bases, there was a span of 9 bases.

The chain employs TRBV4-1 and TRBJ2-3; D may be TRBD2 (6 bases). The CDR3 has 16 amino acids. V lost 4 bases to trimming and J lost 5 bases, with 19 bases between them. Germline V gene sequence: CDR1 MGHRA, CDR2 YSYEKL. The CDR3 sequence: CASSPSGGTRRDTQYF. CDR3 coding DNA: TGCGCCAGCAGCCCGTCAGGTGGGACTCGGCGAGATACGCAGTATTTT.

The CDR3 sequence is CASSSTLQGIPYGYTF. The CDR3 DNA follows: TGTGCCAGCAGTTCAACCCTACAGGGGATACCTTATGGCTACACCTTC. This chain uses TRBV28 with TRBJ1-2, with TRBD1 matching 7 bases. Trimming at V came to 4 bases and at J to 5 bases, leaving 13 bases not matched to a gene. This CDR3 has 16 amino acids. The germline V gene encodes CDR1 MDHEN and CDR2 SYDVKM.

The chain uses TRBV7-6 and TRBJ2-7, with D perhaps TRBD2 (5 bases). The CDR3 has 15 amino acids. V lost 1 base, J lost 2 bases, and 12 bases lay in between. Germline-derived CDR1 and CDR2 are SGHVS and FNYEAQ. The CDR3: CASSLGEIGTYEQYF. In DNA, the CDR3 is TGTGCCAGCAGCTTAGGGGAGATAGGTACCTACGAGCAGTACTTC. The variable domain in full, with the rest retrieved from reference TRBV7-6 and TRBJ2-7, is GAGVSQSPRYKVTKRGQDVALRCDPISGHVSLYWYRQALGQGPEFLTYFNYEAQQDKSGLPNDRFSAERPEGSISTLTIQRTEQRDSAMYRCASSLGEIGTYEQYFGPGTRLTVT.